This T cell receptor beta chain came from a study of blood T cells in healthy people across ages. The authors ran a second PCR of about 7 to 11 cycles using a sample-barcoded 5' primer and a J-beta primer mix. TCRdb called the 5' RACE reads again in MiXCR, with one record for every CDR3 protein. The sample records 700,000 to 800,000 distinct CDR3 sequences, about 42% being singletons. Isolation of PBMCs gave at least 7 million cells per sample. Study-wide points: Long-lived donors carried more naive CD4+ cells and greater diversity than aged donors. Reliance upon unsorted PBMCs precluded definitive naive versus antigen-experienced comparison.

Remarks on this clonotype: Its specificity is not known.

The sequence came from a woman aged 60-70 years in good health. Sequences were obtained from blood.

The CDR3 sequence: CAWIGQETQYF. CDR3 in DNA: TGTGCCTGGATCGGGCAAGAGACCCAGTACTTC. The rearrangement joins TRBV30 to TRBJ2-5; D is ambiguous. Germline V gene data show CDR1 as GTSNPN and CDR2 as SVGIG (reference sequence). V lost 4 bases and J 2 bases, leaving 5 bases between the germline ends. This CDR3 is 11 amino acids long. Full variable domain (remainder filled in from reference TRBV30 and TRBJ2-5): SQTIHQWPATLVQPVGSPLSLECTVEGTSNPNLYWYRQAAGRGLQLLFYSVGIGQISSEVPQNLSASRPQDRQFILSSKKLLLSDSGFYLCAWIGQETQYFGPGTRLLVL.